A selection of T cell receptor beta chains follows, all from one sample in a study of T cell responses to AZD1222 COVID-19 vaccine. Some clones are missing from TCRdb's copy, which holds only in-frame ones; the method was immunoSEQ multiplex PCR. The profile shows more than 100,000 clones, about 93% of them singletons. The source was peripheral blood, collected 28 days after the second AZD1222 dose. The receptors were sampled from an adult who received the AZD1222 COVID-19 vaccine. Each CDR3 is given with its conserved first and last residue. Fields, in order: V gene, J gene, clone size, CDR3 protein. The size of a clone is reported for some rows only, either as once, few or many, or as a class for expanded clones.

>TRBV5-1|TRBJ2-5|-
CASFKRAGETQYF
>TRBV19|TRBJ2-7|-
CAIPSGTENYEQYF
>TRBV24-1|TRBJ2-3|-
CATSGLRGKGTDTQYF
>TRBV5-6|TRBJ2-1|-
CASSLEGVDEQFF
>TRBV5-4|TRBJ2-3|-
CASSPGTRLPDTQYF
>TRBV11-2|TRBJ1-1|-
CASSFRGRDTEAFF
>TRBV10-3|TRBJ1-1|-
CAATGGLSTEAFF
>TRBV18|TRBJ1-2|-
CASSLYRGKTNYGYTF
>TRBV6-1|TRBJ1-2|-
CASSELGTALLGYGYTF
>TRBV5-1|TRBJ1-3|once
CASSFGPSGNTIYF
>TRBV5-1|TRBJ2-1|-
CASSLAAGGGYNEQFF
>TRBV5-1|TRBJ1-4|-
CASRSGAANEKLFF
>TRBV19|TRBJ2-2|-
CASTHTWDRTNTGELFF
>TRBV12-3/TRBV12-4|TRBJ2-5|-
CASSPGSPETQYF
>TRBV6-6|TRBJ2-3|-
CASSYYTSDTQYF
>TRBV29-1|TRBJ1-2|-
CSVEDTGWGVYGYTF
>TRBV3-1/TRBV3-2|TRBJ2-1|-
CASSQDSEAASYNEQFF
>TRBV24-1|TRBJ2-3|-
CATSDPGLTDTQYF
>TRBV6-5|TRBJ2-2|-
CASLPTSVNTGELFF
>TRBV3-1/TRBV3-2|TRBJ1-1|-
CASSQDPTGQGPPWGNTEAFF
>TRBV15|TRBJ2-7|-
CATSRDRVGDEQYF
>TRBV19|TRBJ2-2|-
CASSIMFTNTGELFF
>TRBV6-2/TRBV6-3|TRBJ1-2|-
CASSPDSYGYTF
>TRBV7-3|TRBJ2-7|-
CASGTGLSGEQYF
>TRBV7-3|TRBJ1-1|-
CASSLNAGAEAFF
>TRBV2|TRBJ2-7|-
CASSYRRDEQYF
>TRBV9|TRBJ1-4|-
CASSVALDGNEKLFF
>TRBV7-9|TRBJ1-1|-
CASSFDRGYVNTEAFF
>TRBV7-9|TRBJ2-5|-
CASSLAVGPQSGSPETQYF
>TRBV13|TRBJ1-4|-
CASSLGHGGEKLFF
>TRBV25-1|TRBJ1-2|-
CASSEPLGTGNRYTF
>TRBV19|TRBJ1-1|-
CASSPIRELRTEAFF
>TRBV7-8|TRBJ1-2|-
CASSSGLGVSYGYTF
>TRBV25-1|TRBJ1-2|-
CASGRGGPNYGYTF
>TRBV6-2/TRBV6-3|TRBJ1-5|-
CASSLSDRPQHF
>TRBV9|TRBJ1-1|once
CASSVERVSTEAFF
>TRBV7-9|TRBJ2-7|-
CASSARGQGAREQYF
>TRBV18|TRBJ1-5|-
CASSGQEVGFSNQPQHF
>TRBV29-1|TRBJ2-7|-
CSVEVHSLSYEQYF
>TRBV2|TRBJ1-5|-
CASCTSGSLNQPQHF